Shown below are 18 T cell receptor beta chains from a single sample sequenced in a study of blood T cell repertoires in COVID-19. Libraries were prepared by immunoSEQ multiplex PCR; TCRdb keeps only in-frame clonotypes and omits some of them. This table has roughly 300,000 clones, roughly 85% appearing once. Source material: PBMCs or T cells enriched from blood (not recorded which). All receptors come from a woman in her forties or fifties who had recovered from COVID-19.

This sequence joins TRBV5-1 and TRBJ1-2; 8 nucleotides line up with TRBD1. The CDR3 loop spans 16 amino acids. After removal of 4 bases from V and 4 bases from J, the junction contained 12 bases not matched to a gene. CDR1 is SGHRS and CDR2 is YFSETQ in the germline V gene. The CDR3 region has the DNA TGCGCCAGCAGCGATGGAACGACAGGGGCTGTCTATGGCTACACCTTC. Translated, it gives CASSDGTTGAVYGYTF.

The chain employs TRBV19 and TRBJ2-4; TRBD1 matches at 7 bases. Trimming removed 5 bases from V and 4 bases from J; junction bases left unmatched: 8. The CDR3 contains 15 residues. In germline, CDR1 is LNHDA, CDR2 SQIVND (reference sequence). In nucleotides, the CDR3 is TGTGCCAGTAGTTCAGGCCCGGGACAGAAAAACATTCAGTACTTC. This gives the protein CASSSGPGQKNIQYF.

This chain connects TRBV7-9 to TRBJ1-4, with D maybe TRBD1 (6 bases). The CDR3 extends over 14 amino acids. The V end was cut by 3 bases, the J end by 2 bases, with 7 bases between. In germline, CDR1 is SEHNR, CDR2 FQNEAQ (reference sequence). CDR3 coding DNA: TGTGCCAGCAGCTTGCAGGGGACTAATGAAAAACTGTTTTTT. This encodes CASSLQGTNEKLFF.

The V call is TRBV15, the J call TRBJ2-1; 8 nucleotides agree with TRBD1. Unmatched junction bases numbered 1, after V lost 7 bases and J lost 2 bases. CDR3 size: 13 residues. Germline lookup yields CDR1 LNHNV and CDR2 YYDKDF (reference sequence). CDR3 coding DNA: TGTGCCACCACAGGGGGCACCTACAATGAGCAGTTCTTC. Its protein product is CATTGGTYNEQFF.

The V and J genes are TRBV19 and TRBJ2-5; weak D call: TRBD2 (6 bases). Germline V gene data show CDR1 as LNHDA and CDR2 as SQIVND (reference sequence). The CDR3 extends over 13 amino acids. V lost 5 bases and J lost 7, with 14 bases in between. The CDR3 here is CASSPTEGGTQYF. The CDR3, as DNA: TGTGCCAGTAGTCCCACCGAGGGAGGGACCCAGTACTTC.

The chain has TRBV27 and TRBJ2-6, with TRBD1 identical over 7 bases. Trimming took 6 bases from V and 0 from J; bases not matched to a gene: 11. Germline V gene sequence: CDR1 MNHEY, CDR2 SMNVEV (reference sequence). The CDR3 totals 18 residues. CDR3: CASSLGWDSYSGANVLTF. Here the CDR3 DNA reads TGTGCCAGCAGCTTAGGATGGGACAGCTACTCTGGGGCCAACGTCCTGACTTTC.

The chain couples TRBV18 to TRBJ1-4; D remains ambiguous. V lost 4 bases and J lost 0, with 9 bases in between. Germline loops: CDR1 KGHSH, CDR2 LQKENI. This CDR3 region has 15 residues. This chain's CDR3 is CASSQYRATNEKLFF. Written as DNA, the CDR3 is TGTGCCAGCTCACAGTATCGAGCAACTAATGAAAAACTGTTTTTT.

This rearrangement joins TRBV28 to TRBJ1-4; 9 nucleotides match TRBD1. The CDR3 consists of 15 residues. V was clipped by 3 bases and J by 7 bases; unmatched bases: 6. Per germline, CDR1 MDHEN and CDR2 SYDVKM. This CDR3 is CASSLGGTGSEKLFF. The CDR3 DNA sequence: TGTGCCAGCAGTTTGGGAGGGACAGGGTCTGAAAAACTGTTTTTT.

V and J are TRBV3-1 (or the pseudogene TRBV3-2) and TRBJ1-2; D remains unclear. This CDR3 is 12 amino acids long. Trimming stripped 7 bases from V and 1 base from J, with 7 bases between. Per germline, CDR1 LGHDT and CDR2 YNNKEL (reference sequence). The CDR3 DNA reads TGTGCCAGCACTCGGAGTAACTATGGCTACACCTTC. Translation gives CASTRSNYGYTF.

This chain connects TRBV18 to TRBJ1-5; 8 nucleotides agree with TRBD1. V was clipped by 6 bases and J by 5 bases; unmatched bases: 6. There are 14 residues in the CDR3. CDR1 is KGHSH, CDR2 LQKENI, per germline. CDR3 region: CASSKTGDDQPQHF. As DNA, the CDR3 is TGTGCCAGCTCGAAGACAGGGGATGATCAGCCCCAGCATTTT.

J is TRBJ2-2 and V is TRBV7-8; D possibly corresponds to TRBD1 (6 bases). Per the germline V gene, CDR1 is SGHVS and CDR2 is FQNEAQ. The CDR3 covers 15 residues. Trimming shortened V by 0 bases and J by 6 bases, and 11 bases separated the two germline ends. CDR3 in amino acids: CASSLAQGRSGELFF. The CDR3 DNA reads as TGTGCCAGCAGCTTAGCACAGGGACGGTCCGGGGAGCTGTTTTTT.

The chain combines TRBV30 with TRBJ2-7; D remains unclear. Germline-derived CDR1 and CDR2 are GTSNPN and SVGIG (reference sequence). The CDR3 consists of 14 residues. The V gene lost 7 bases and the J gene lost 2 bases, with 18 bases spanning the gap. The CDR3 coding sequence is TGTGCCTCCCCCCACCCAGAACCCCCCTACGAGCAGTACTTC. This codes for CASPHPEPPYEQYF.

The chain links TRBV2 to TRBJ2-1; the match to TRBD1 covers 7 bases. CDR1 and CDR2 (germline): SNHLY, FYNNEI. The V gene end was trimmed by 9 bases and the J gene end by 4 bases; junction bases not matched to a gene: 6. The CDR3 has 13 amino acids. DNA for the CDR3: TGTGCCAGTGGAAAGGGACAGTACAATGAGCAGTTCTTC. Amino acids: CASGKGQYNEQFF.

V and J are TRBV4-1 and TRBJ1-4; 9 positions match TRBD1. The J segment lost 8 bases and the V segment lost 4 bases, leaving 5 bases of the junction unmatched. Germline CDR1 and CDR2: MGHRA and YSYEKL. The CDR3 is 14 residues long. CDR3 protein: CASSPGTGYEKLFF. The DNA for the CDR3 is TGCGCCAGCAGCCCCGGGACAGGGTACGAAAAACTGTTTTTT.

The chain combines TRBV24-1 with TRBJ1-4, with D uncertain. Germline-derived CDR1 and CDR2 are KGHDR and SFDVKD. The CDR3 contains 13 residues. With 5 bases removed from V and 8 bases from J, the gap between germline ends came to 11 bases. In DNA form, the CDR3 reads TGTGCCACCAGTGTCGCACTTGAAGAAAAACTGTTTTTT. Amino acid sequence: CATSVALEEKLFF.

This clone was recorded once. The CDR3 DNA follows: TGTGCCAGCAGCTTAGGGACTCAATATAATTCACCCCTCCACTTT. It yields the protein CASSLGTQYNSPLHF. The chain carries TRBV7-9 and TRBJ1-6; D is ambiguous. This CDR3 region has 15 residues. V lost 1 base, J lost 4 bases, and 8 bases lay in between. Germline lookup yields CDR1 SEHNR and CDR2 FQNEAQ (reference sequence). The variable domain in full, completed from reference TRBV7-9 and TRBJ1-6, reads DTGVSQNPRHKITKRGQNVTFRCDPISEHNRLYWYRQTLGQGPEFLTYFQNEAQLEKSRLLSDRFSAERPKGSFSTLEIQRTEQGDSAMYLCASSLGTQYNSPLHFGNGTRLTVT.

The chain recombines TRBV18 with TRBJ1-1; 7 nucleotides agree with TRBD1. In germline, CDR1 is KGHSH, CDR2 LQKENI. This CDR3 region has 14 residues. Trimming at V came to 4 bases and at J to 1 base, leaving 3 bases not matched to a gene. The CDR3 protein is CASSRDSRNTEAFF. CDR3 nucleotides: TGTGCCAGCTCACGGGACAGTCGGAACACTGAAGCTTTCTTT.

The chain is built from TRBV28 and TRBJ1-2; D is ambiguous. From germline, CDR1 is MDHEN and CDR2 SYDVKM. The CDR3 runs 11 residues. V gave up 5 bases and J gave up 7 bases, with 8 bases separating them. The CDR3 bases are TGTGCCAGCAGTCCCCTTATTGGCTACACCTTC. Translated, it gives CASSPLIGYTF.